Listed below are T cell receptor beta chains from one sample, sequenced in a study of ipilimumab plus nivolumab after autologous stem cell transplantation. The method was immunoSEQ multiplex PCR; TCRdb's version includes in-frame clones alone and lacks a portion of them. The sample lists some 17,000 clones, over 60% occurring once. The sample here was PBMCs, taken in a trial of ipilimumab plus nivolumab as post-transplant consolidation. These receptors were obtained from a male donor with diffuse large B-cell lymphoma. CDR3s include the opening cysteine and the closing phenylalanine or tryptophan. Each record gives: clone size, D gene, V gene, J gene, CDR3 DNA, CDR3 protein. The D gene is left open where the match is weak. Expanded clones are given a class, and other clones once, few, many or no size at all.

-,-,TRBV28,TRBJ2-7,TGTGCCAGCAGTTTATACACCTACGAGCAGTACTTC,CASSLYTYEQYF
few,-,TRBV6-5,TRBJ2-1,TGTGCCAGCAGTTACCTAACCGGGGGCGGCAATGAGCAGTTCTTC,CASSYLTGGGNEQFF
-,-,TRBV30,TRBJ1-2,TGTGCCTGGAGTGTAGGGCCTCATGGCTACACCTTC,CAWSVGPHGYTF
-,-,TRBV27,TRBJ1-6,TGTGCCAGCAGTTATAAGGAGAATTCACCCCTCCACTTT,CASSYKENSPLHF
many,TRBD2,TRBV10-1,TRBJ2-7,TGCGCCAGCACGAGGGCTAGCGGGGGAGACTACGAGCAGTACTTC,CASTRASGGDYEQYF
once,-,TRBV13,TRBJ2-5,TGTGCCAGCAGCTTAGGATCAGGGCAAGAGACCCAGTACTTC,CASSLGSGQETQYF
-,-,TRBV2,TRBJ1-2,TGTGCCAGCAGTTGGACGGATCCTGGGTATGGCTACACCTTC,CASSWTDPGYGYTF
-,TRBD1,TRBV11-2,TRBJ1-3,TGTGCCAGACACCGGGACAGACTCACTAACTCTGGAAACACCATATATTTT,CARHRDRLTNSGNTIYF
-,-,TRBV11-2,TRBJ1-2,TGTGCCAGCAGCTTTGGCGGTGTTGGCTACACCTTC,CASSFGGVGYTF
-,-,TRBV9,TRBJ2-1,TGTGCCAGCAGCGTCCTGGGGGAGGTCTACAATGAGCAGTTCTTC,CASSVLGEVYNEQFF
once,-,TRBV28,TRBJ2-7,TGTGCCAGCAGCAGTGAACGGGGGGCGGTCTACGAGCAGTACTTC,CASSSERGAVYEQYF
-,-,TRBV7-3,TRBJ1-1,TGTGCCAGCAGCTCAACAGGGAACACTGAAGCTTTCTTT,CASSSTGNTEAFF
few,-,TRBV7-8,TRBJ1-5,TGTGCCAGCAGCTCATATGGTCAGCCCCAGCATTTT,CASSSYGQPQHF
-,-,TRBV19,TRBJ1-4,TGTGCCAGTAGTCCAGGTGGGGGGGTAGGAGTTGAAAAACTGTTTTTT,CASSPGGGVGVEKLFF
-,TRBD2,TRBV5-1,TRBJ2-5,TGCGCCAGCAGCCTACGATCTAGCGGGGAAGAGACCCAGTACTTC,CASSLRSSGEETQYF
-,TRBD2,TRBV5-1,TRBJ2-5,TGCGCCAGCAGCCCGGAAGGGACTAGCGAACCAGAGACCCAGTACTTC,CASSPEGTSEPETQYF
many,-,TRBV2,TRBJ2-7,TGTGCCAGCAGCGGGAACTACGAGCAGTACTTC,CASSGNYEQYF
-,TRBD1,TRBV5-1,TRBJ2-1,TGCGCCAGCAGCATCAGGGGGCAACGTGAGCAGTTCTTC,CASSIRGQREQFF
-,-,TRBV30,TRBJ2-5,TGTGCCTGGAGTGGAACACTCGAGGAGACCCAGTACTTC,CAWSGTLEETQYF
-,-,TRBV12-2,TRBJ2-7,TGTGCCAGCAGCCCGTACGGGGACGAGCAGTACTTC,CASSPYGDEQYF
-,-,TRBV5-4,TRBJ2-5,TGTGCCAGCAGGCGGGACTTCCAAGAGACCCAGTACTTC,CASRRDFQETQYF
-,-,TRBV5-1,TRBJ2-5,TGCGCCAGCAGCTTGGGGGGCAGGGGCGACAAAGAGACCCAGTACTTC,CASSLGGRGDKETQYF
-,-,TRBV7-9,TRBJ1-6,TGTGCCAGCAGCCCCCCTCCAGGACCCTGGGGGAACTCACCCCTCCACTTT,CASSPPPGPWGNSPLHF
-,TRBD1,TRBV11-2,TRBJ1-6,TGTGCCAGCAGGCTAACAGGGGGCAGATCCTATAATTCACCCCTCCACTTT,CASRLTGGRSYNSPLHF
-,TRBD2,TRBV5-1,TRBJ2-2,TGCGCCAGCAGCTTTCTAGCGGGGGGGAACACCGGGGAGCTGTTTTTT,CASSFLAGGNTGELFF
-,-,TRBV7-8,TRBJ2-1,TGTGCCAGCAGCTTAATTCTGGGCCTTTACAATGAGCAGTTCTTC,CASSLILGLYNEQFF
few,-,TRBV2,TRBJ2-7,TGTGCCAGCAGTGATGCTCCGGACCCTCGCTTC,CASSDAPDPRF
-,-,TRBV2,TRBJ1-1,TGTGCCAGCCGGGACAAGAACACTGAAGCTTTCTTT,CASRDKNTEAFF
-,-,TRBV19,TRBJ2-3,TGTGCCAGTAGTACCAGCCACACAGATACGCAGTATTTT,CASSTSHTDTQYF
few,-,TRBV7-6,TRBJ2-1,TGTGCCAGCAGCAGTGGGAGGCAGGAACGGCAGTTCTTC,CASSSGRQERQFF
-,TRBD2,TRBV29-1,TRBJ2-7,TGCAGCGTTCTCCCGGGAGGACTCACGAACGAGCAGTACTTC,CSVLPGGLTNEQYF
medium-sized,-,TRBV19,TRBJ1-1,TGTGCCAGTAGTCCTCGGACATATAACACTGAAGCTTTCTTT,CASSPRTYNTEAFF
-,-,TRBV10-2,TRBJ2-7,TGCGCCAGCAGGGCGGGACCTAGCTCCTACGAGCAGTACTTC,CASRAGPSSYEQYF
once,-,TRBV19,TRBJ2-5,TGTGCCAGTAGTGCCCAGCTAGAGCGGGAGACCCAGTACTTC,CASSAQLERETQYF
-,-,TRBV2,TRBJ1-1,TGTGCCAGCAGTCAGGATGGGAACACTGAAGCTTTCTTT,CASSQDGNTEAFF
-,TRBD2,TRBV11-2,TRBJ2-3,TGTGCCAGCAGCTTCACACTAGCGGGCGGGGGCACAGATACGCAGTATTTT,CASSFTLAGGGTDTQYF
-,TRBD1,TRBV6-1,TRBJ1-1,TGTGCCAGCAGTCCAGGGGGCTTGACTGAAGCTTTCTTT,CASSPGGLTEAFF
-,-,TRBV10-2,TRBJ1-6,TGCGCCAGCAGTGAAGGGATTAACGGTTCACCCCTCCACTTT,CASSEGINGSPLHF
-,-,TRBV4-1,TRBJ1-1,TGCGCCAGCAGCCAAGACTTGTCGCCCCTCACTGAAGCTTTCTTT,CASSQDLSPLTEAFF
medium-sized,TRBD1,TRBV6-1,TRBJ2-5,TGTGCCAGCAGTGCCAACCTGCCGTGGGACAGGACCCAAGAGACCCAGTACTTC,CASSANLPWDRTQETQYF
-,-,TRBV7-6,TRBJ1-1,TGTGCCAGCAGCTTAGAGGCAGGAATGAACACTGAAGCTTTCTTT,CASSLEAGMNTEAFF
-,-,TRBV2,TRBJ2-3,TGTGCCAGCAGTCCTAGCGGCACAGATACGCAGTATTTT,CASSPSGTDTQYF
-,TRBD1,TRBV5-1,TRBJ2-1,TGCGCCAGCAGGACAATTGACAGGGTGCACCGCAATGAGCAGTTCTTC,CASRTIDRVHRNEQFF
-,TRBD1,TRBV10-3,TRBJ2-5,TGTGCCATCAGTGAGGAGACAGGGGGCAGGGAGACCCAGTACTTC,CAISEETGGRETQYF
-,TRBD2,TRBV11-3,TRBJ2-3,TGTGCCAGCAGCCCTCACGGGACTAGCGTTAGCACAGATACGCAGTATTTT,CASSPHGTSVSTDTQYF
-,-,TRBV7-3,TRBJ2-1,TGTGCCAGCAGCCTCACTAGAGACTCCTACAATGAGCAGTTCTTC,CASSLTRDSYNEQFF
-,-,TRBV5-1,TRBJ2-3,TGCGCCAGCAGCTTGGAACCGCTAGCTGCTAGCACAGATACGCAGTATTTT,CASSLEPLAASTDTQYF
-,TRBD1,TRBV19,TRBJ1-1,TGTGCCAGTAGTAAGGGACAGTTGGGCACTGAAGCTTTCTTT,CASSKGQLGTEAFF
few,-,TRBV14,TRBJ2-5,TGTGCCAGCAGCCCCGGACAGGGAGGGCCAATAGAGACCCAGTACTTC,CASSPGQGGPIETQYF
-,-,TRBV7-9,TRBJ2-5,TGTGCCAGCAGCTTAGTCGGACTCCAAGAGACCCAGTACTTC,CASSLVGLQETQYF
-,TRBD2,TRBV11-2,TRBJ2-2,TGTGCCAGCAGCTTAAGGACTAGCGGCACCGGGGAGCTGTTTTTT,CASSLRTSGTGELFF
-,-,TRBV5-4,TRBJ2-7,TGTGCCAGCAGCCAAGCACTAGCTGATAGCTCCTACGAGCAGTACTTC,CASSQALADSSYEQYF
-,-,TRBV5-4,TRBJ1-2,TGTGCCAGCAGCCTCCGCGAGGGGGGTAACTATGGCTACACCTTC,CASSLREGGNYGYTF
-,-,TRBV30,TRBJ1-2,TGTGCCTGGAGGACCCCCCAGGGCTATGGCTACACCTTC,CAWRTPQGYGYTF
-,-,TRBV2,TRBJ1-5,TGTGCCAGCTCTAGAGAGGATGGGCGCAATCAGCCCCAGCATTTT,CASSREDGRNQPQHF
-,-,TRBV5-1,TRBJ1-1,TGCGCCAGCAGCTTGGTCGGAGGGAACACTGAAGCTTTCTTT,CASSLVGGNTEAFF
-,TRBD2,TRBV4-1,TRBJ2-1,TGCGCCAGCAGCCAAGATTGGCGTTGGCGGGAGGGATCCTACAATGAGCAGTTCTTC,CASSQDWRWREGSYNEQFF
once,-,TRBV4-2,TRBJ1-4,TGTGCCAGCAGCCATCCTACAGGAGGAACTAATGAAAAACTGTTTTTT,CASSHPTGGTNEKLFF
many,TRBD1,TRBV30,TRBJ2-7,TGTGCCTGGAGTGTAAGGACAGGCGACTACGAGCAGTACTTC,CAWSVRTGDYEQYF